The sample holds a few counts of the clone carrying this TCR beta chain. Its antigen is unknown. This entry belongs to a study of CD8 T cells in ankylosing spondylitis. Study-wide results and limits: A number of the motif variants had already been described in reactive arthritis synovial fluid and blood. Disease-linked clones, CD8+, were relatively rare in peripheral blood. A motif in TCR beta, a set of eight or nine highly homologous variants, appeared characteristic of ankylosing spondylitis blood.

Quantitative 5'-RACE with molecular barcodes was used to make the TCR beta libraries. TCRdb called the 5' RACE reads again in MiXCR, with one record for every CDR3 protein. The table has a few hundred thousand distinct CDR3 sequences, roughly 8% seen once. CDR1 is LNHDA, CDR2 SQIVND, per germline (reference sequence). CDR3 size: 15 residues. V dropped 2 bases and J dropped 4 bases, with 13 bases sitting between them. The source of this sequence is a male donor with ankylosing spondylitis. This chain joins TRBV19 and TRBJ2-3; no clear D. The sequenced sample was blood, either unsorted or a sorted T cell fraction (not recorded which). CDR3 sequence reads: CASSISSRHADTQYF. The DNA of the CDR3 is TGTGCCAGTAGTATATCATCCCGCCACGCAGATACGCAGTATTTT.